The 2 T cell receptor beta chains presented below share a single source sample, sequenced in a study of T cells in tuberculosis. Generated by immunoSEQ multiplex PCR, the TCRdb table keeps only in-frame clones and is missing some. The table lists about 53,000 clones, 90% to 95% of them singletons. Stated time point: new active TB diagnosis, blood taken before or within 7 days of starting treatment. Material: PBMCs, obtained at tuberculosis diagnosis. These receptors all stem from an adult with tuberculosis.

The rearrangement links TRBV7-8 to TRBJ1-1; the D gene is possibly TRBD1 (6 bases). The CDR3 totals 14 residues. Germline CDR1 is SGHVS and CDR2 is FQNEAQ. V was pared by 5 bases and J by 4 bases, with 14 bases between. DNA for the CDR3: TGTGCCAGCAGCAAGGGGGAAGTGGGCACTGAAGCTTTCTTT. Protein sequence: CASSKGEVGTEAFF.

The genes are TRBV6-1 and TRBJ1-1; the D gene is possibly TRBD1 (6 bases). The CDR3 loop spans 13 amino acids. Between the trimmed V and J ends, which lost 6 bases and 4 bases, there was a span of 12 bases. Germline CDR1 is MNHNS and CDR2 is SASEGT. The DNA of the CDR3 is TGTGCCAGCAGGGCCGGGACAACCACTGAAGCTTTCTTT. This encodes CASRAGTTTEAFF.